A selection of T cell receptor beta chains follows, all from one sample in a study of blood T cells in healthy people across ages. TCRdb re-called the 5' RACE reads with MiXCR, one entry per CDR3 protein. The repertoire holds around 1.5 million distinct CDR3 sequences, with roughly 30% as singletons. The sequencing input was blood. These receptor sequences come from a woman aged 25 to 45 in good health. The CDR3 runs from the conserved cysteine through the conserved F or W. The D gene is left open where the match is weak. A clone size is listed for some rows: how often the clone was seen (once, few, many), or a class if it is expanded.

TRBV6-1	few	TRBD2	TRBJ2-1	TGTGCCAGCGCGGGACTAGCGGGATTATATGAGCAGTTCTTC	CASAGLAGLYEQFF
TRBV12-3/TRBV12-4	many	-	TRBJ1-2	TGTGCCAGCGGAAAACACAGGGAACCTTATGGCTACACCTTC	CASGKHREPYGYTF
TRBV6-5	-	TRBD1	TRBJ1-1	TGTGCCAGCAGTCCCGGGACAGGGACCACTGAAGCTTTCTTT	CASSPGTGTTEAFF
TRBV6-1	-	-	TRBJ2-7	TGTGCCAGCAGTACGGGACACCACTACGAGCAGTACTTC	CASSTGHHYEQYF
TRBV5-1	-	-	TRBJ1-1	TGCGCCAGCAGCTTGGTTGGCACTCAGAACACTGGAGCTTTCTTT	CASSLVGTQNTGAFF
TRBV9	-	-	TRBJ2-2	TGTGCCAGCAGCGTAGGAGGGTGGAACACCGGGGAGCTGTTTTTT	CASSVGGWNTGELFF
TRBV28	-	-	TRBJ2-5	TGTGCCAGCAGTTCTCCGGGACAACCGTGGGAGACCCAGTACTTC	CASSSPGQPWETQYF
TRBV20-1	many	-	TRBJ2-7	TGCAGTGCTAGCTTGGCGGGGCCCGACTACGAGCAGTACTTC	CSASLAGPDYEQYF
TRBV29-1	few	-	TRBJ1-1	TGCAGCGTCCCATCCCCCGGGCAGACTGAAGCTTTCTTT	CSVPSPGQTEAFF
TRBV30	-	-	TRBJ1-2	TGTGCCTGGAGCGTTAGGGGCCCCAGTGGCTACACCTTC	CAWSVRGPSGYTF
TRBV20-1	-	-	TRBJ1-2	TGCAGTGCTTCCCGCGAGCGGGTCTATGGCTACACCTTC	CSASRERVYGYTF
TRBV2	few	-	TRBJ2-3	TGTGCCAGCAGGATCGGCAGCCTCACAGATACGCAGTATTTT	CASRIGSLTDTQYF
TRBV4-1	few	-	TRBJ1-6	TGCGCCAGCAGCCTGGGACATGACGATTCACCCCTCCACTTT	CASSLGHDDSPLHF
TRBV3-1	-	TRBD2	TRBJ2-3	TGTGCCAGCACCCTACTAGCGGGGGGGCTGTCAGATACGCAGTATTTT	CASTLLAGGLSDTQYF
TRBV9	few	-	TRBJ2-7	TGTGCCAGCAGCGTAGCTTCGGGGGCGCAGATCTACGAGCAGTACTTC	CASSVASGAQIYEQYF
TRBV27	few	-	TRBJ2-1	TGTGCCAGCAGTCTTTACAGTGATCGGCTATCCAATGAGCAGTTCTTC	CASSLYSDRLSNEQFF
TRBV18	few	TRBD1	TRBJ2-5	TGTGCCAGCTCACCCGTGAACAGGGGAGAGACCCAGTACTTC	CASSPVNRGETQYF
TRBV27	-	TRBD1	TRBJ1-6	TGTGTCAGCAGTTTATTACAGGGGGATAATTCACCCCTCCACTTT	CVSSLLQGDNSPLHF
TRBV6-5	-	-	TRBJ1-2	TGTGCCAGCAGCCCCGGGCAGGCGCGCGTCTATGGCTACACCTTC	CASSPGQARVYGYTF
TRBV12-3/TRBV12-4	few	TRBD1	TRBJ1-2	TGTGCCAGCAGTTTATTACCCCTCCTGGGACAGGGGAACTATGGCTACACCTTC	CASSLLPLLGQGNYGYTF
TRBV7-2	few	-	TRBJ1-5	TGTGCCAGCAGCGAAGTCGGGACGGGGGGCCATCCCCAGCATTTT	CASSEVGTGGHPQHF
TRBV7-8	-	-	TRBJ2-1	TGTGCCAGCAGCTTAGCGAGTCGGGGGGCGAACTACAATGAGCAGTTCTTC	CASSLASRGANYNEQFF
TRBV11-2	few	-	TRBJ1-2	TGTGCCAGCAGCTTTGGAGAAGGAGTTTATTATGGCTACACCTTC	CASSFGEGVYYGYTF
TRBV11-2	-	TRBD2	TRBJ2-1	TGTGCCAGCGCCCCGGAGGAGCGGGAGTTGGGTAATGAGCAGTTCTTC	CASAPEERELGNEQFF
TRBV28	-	TRBD1	TRBJ2-7	TGTGCCAGCAGTTTATCCCCGGGAATTGAGACAGGGTACTCCTACGAGCAGTACTTC	CASSLSPGIETGYSYEQYF
TRBV27	-	-	TRBJ1-6	TGTGCCAGCAGCCCCCTCGATCATTCACCCCTCCACTTT	CASSPLDHSPLHF
TRBV7-2	-	TRBD1	TRBJ1-6	TGTGCCAGCAGCTTCGCCGACAGGGGTTATTCACCCCTCCACTTT	CASSFADRGYSPLHF
TRBV24-1	-	-	TRBJ2-7	TGTGCCACCAGTGACCTGGGAAAAAAGGGGACCTACGAGCAGTACTTC	CATSDLGKKGTYEQYF
TRBV9	many	-	TRBJ2-6	TGTGCCAGCAGCGTAGCTGCAGGGGCTGGGGCCAACGTCCTGACTTTC	CASSVAAGAGANVLTF
TRBV20-1	-	-	TRBJ1-5	TGCAGTGCTAGTATGGTAGGTAATCAGCCCCAGCATTTT	CSASMVGNQPQHF
TRBV12-3/TRBV12-4	-	-	TRBJ1-5	TGTGCCAGCAGTTTAGGCAGAGAGAGGTCACAGCATTTT	CASSLGRERSQHF
TRBV29-1	-	-	TRBJ2-5	TGCAGCGCTGGGCAGTCCGGAACAGCCTTAATTAAAGAGACCCAGTACTTC	CSAGQSGTALIKETQYF
TRBV6-1	few	TRBD2	TRBJ2-1	TGTGCCAGCATCAAAGGGACTAACTCCTACAATGAGCAGTTCTTC	CASIKGTNSYNEQFF
TRBV10-1	many	TRBD1	TRBJ2-3	TGCGCCAGCAGTCGCGACAGGGTTGATACGCAGTATTTT	CASSRDRVDTQYF
TRBV20-1	many	TRBD2	TRBJ2-5	TGCAGTGCTAGGGTAGCGGGTGGGACCCAGTACTTC	CSARVAGGTQYF
TRBV29-1	many	-	TRBJ1-2	TGCAGCGTCACCCCGACTCTTAACTATGGCTACACCTTC	CSVTPTLNYGYTF
TRBV19	-	-	TRBJ1-2	TGTGCCAGTAGTATTGGACTACTTAACTATGGCTACACCTTC	CASSIGLLNYGYTF
TRBV5-1	-	TRBD1	TRBJ1-1	TGCGCCAGCACCGGGACAGTAGGAGCTGAAGCTTTCTTT	CASTGTVGAEAFF
TRBV20-1	-	TRBD2	TRBJ2-1	TGCAGTTGGTTAAGCGCGAGGCTAGCGGGAGGGCGGAGCTCCTACAATGAGCAGTTCTTC	CSWLSARLAGGRSSYNEQFF
TRBV3-1	few	TRBD2	TRBJ2-1	TGTGCCAGCAGCTATCCTAGCGGGAGGGACAATGAGCAGTTCTTC	CASSYPSGRDNEQFF
TRBV20-1	-	TRBD1	TRBJ2-1	TGCAGTGCTTCTGGACAGGGGGCTCGGAATGAGCAGTTCTTC	CSASGQGARNEQFF
TRBV27	-	-	TRBJ2-7	TGTGCCAGCAGTTACAGGGCCCTAACCTCCTACGAGCAGTACTTC	CASSYRALTSYEQYF
TRBV10-1	few	-	TRBJ2-7	TGCGCCAGCAGTGAGTCGGGTAGCCCTTACGAGCAGTACTTC	CASSESGSPYEQYF
TRBV3-1	-	-	TRBJ2-5	TGTGCCAGCAGCCAAGAACGGGCAGGGGTTTCGGAGACCCAGTACTTC	CASSQERAGVSETQYF
TRBV27	-	-	TRBJ2-7	TGTGCCAGCAGTTCACTAGAACTCTACGAGCAGTACTTC	CASSSLELYEQYF
TRBV20-1	-	-	TRBJ1-1	TGCAGTGCTAGAGATTTGCAGCCCCAAAGCACTGAAGCTTTCTTT	CSARDLQPQSTEAFF
TRBV7-6	few	-	TRBJ2-5	TGTGCCAGCACCCAAAATGTGGCAGGGGGAGGGCAAGAGACCCAGTACTTC	CASTQNVAGGGQETQYF
TRBV4-1	few	-	TRBJ1-5	TGCGCCAGCAGCCAACCTATCAAGGGGTCCAATCAGCCCCAGCATTTT	CASSQPIKGSNQPQHF
TRBV20-1	-	-	TRBJ2-3	TGCAGTGTTAGAGACCTCGCTGGTGCAGGTACGCAGTATTTT	CSVRDLAGAGTQYF
TRBV20-1	-	TRBD2	TRBJ2-3	TGCAGTGCTAGAGGTGGGACTAGCTCTTCCAATGCGCAGTATTTT	CSARGGTSSSNAQYF
TRBV5-1	-	TRBD1	TRBJ2-2	TGCGCCAGCAGCGGGGACAGGGTCTCCGGGGAGCTGTTTTTT	CASSGDRVSGELFF
TRBV9	-	-	TRBJ1-1	TGTGCCAGCAGCGTAAAGGCCGACACTGAAGCTTTCTTT	CASSVKADTEAFF
TRBV5-1	few	-	TRBJ2-1	TGCGCCAGCAGCTTGAGGAGCGGGTGGTATGAGCAGTTCTTC	CASSLRSGWYEQFF
TRBV3-1	-	TRBD1	TRBJ1-1	TGTGCCAGCAGCCAAGGAGCAGGGGGCCGAACTGAAGCTTTCTTT	CASSQGAGGRTEAFF
TRBV7-2	few	TRBD1	TRBJ1-4	TGTGCCAGCAGCTGGACAGGGGGCTCTGAAAAACTGTTTTTT	CASSWTGGSEKLFF